These 9 T cell receptor beta chains originate from one sample sequenced in a study of PD-1 blockade in classical Hodgkin lymphoma. Every one of the patients relapsed after autologous stem cell transplantation (brentuximab vedotin exposure was variable). Magnetic negative selection was used to purify CD8+ T cells from thawed PBMCs. Method: immunoSEQ multiplex PCR; TCRdb's copy keeps in-frame clones and lacks some. The repertoire consists of about 6,000 clones, with less than 55% occurring once and the leading ten covering roughly 15%. Sequences were derived from CD8+ T cells from blood, sampled at baseline. Receptors were obtained from a human donor with classical Hodgkin lymphoma.

This chain connects TRBV4-1 to TRBJ2-1, with TRBD2 identical over 9 bases. This CDR3 is built from 16 residues. With V trimmed by 0 bases and J by 5 bases, 5 bases remained unmatched. CDR1 and CDR2 (germline): MGHRA, YSYEKL. The CDR3 nucleotides are TGCGCCAGCAGCCAAGAGGCTAGCGGGGCCCACAATGAGCAGTTCTTC. It yields the protein CASSQEASGAHNEQFF.

This clone is medium-sized. The chain joins TRBV11-2 to TRBJ2-7; 11 bases map to TRBD1. The CDR3 is 15 amino acids. V was pared by 3 bases and J by 3 bases, with 4 bases of the junction left unmatched. From germline, CDR1 is SGHAT and CDR2 FQNNGV. The CDR3 region is CASSFGQGAYYEQYF. CDR3 DNA: TGTGCCAGCAGCTTTGGACAGGGGGCTTACTACGAGCAGTACTTC.

The V call is TRBV25-1, the J call TRBJ2-5; D call uncertain. Per germline, CDR1 MGHDK and CDR2 SYGVNS. V was clipped by 1 base and J by 1 base, with 7 bases between them. The CDR3 is 14 amino acids. CDR3 region: CASSESVFQETQYF. In nucleotides, the CDR3 is TGTGCCAGCAGTGAATCGGTATTCCAAGAGACCCAGTACTTC.

This rearrangement joins TRBV19 to TRBJ1-2, with 11 bases lining up with TRBD1. Germline V gene lookup returns CDR1 LNHDA and CDR2 SQIVND (reference sequence). This CDR3 has 15 residues. V dropped 10 bases and J dropped 8; count of bases not matched to a gene: 15. CDR3 in amino acids: CATSLRTGGQWGYTF. The CDR3 DNA reads TGTGCCACATCCCTGAGGACAGGGGGCCAATGGGGCTACACCTTC.

The CDR3 protein is CASSLSSGSSSEQFF. CDR3 nucleotide sequence: TGTGCCAGCAGTTTATCTAGCGGGAGCAGTAGTGAGCAGTTCTTC. The chain joins TRBV27 to TRBJ2-1; 9 bases agree with TRBD2. This CDR3 has 15 residues. V lost 0 bases, J lost 9 bases, and 6 bases stayed unmatched. Germline loops: CDR1 MNHEY, CDR2 SMNVEV (reference sequence).

The V and J genes are TRBV27 and TRBJ2-7, with D possibly matching TRBD2 (6 bases). There are 15 residues in the CDR3. Germline lookup yields CDR1 MNHEY and CDR2 SMNVEV (reference sequence). With 6 bases removed from V and 12 bases from J, the gap between germline ends came to 27 bases. The CDR3 sequence is CASSLRSDGSPPGYF. The CDR3 nucleotides read TGTGCCAGCAGCCTAAGGTCTGACGGGAGCCCACCGGGGTACTTC.

This chain uses TRBV6-6 with TRBJ2-7; no firm D call. Trimming pared 6 bases from V and 6 bases from J, leaving 12 bases between. This CDR3 comprises 12 residues. Germline loops: CDR1 MNHNY, CDR2 SVGAGI (reference sequence). CDR3 sequence reads: CASSPSLSEQYF. The CDR3 region has the DNA TGTGCCAGCAGCCCGTCCCTTTCCGAGCAGTACTTC.

This clone showed up just once. V gene TRBV11-2 combines with J gene TRBJ2-3; 9 positions match TRBD2. The CDR3 has 15 amino acids. V gave up 5 bases and J gave up 1 base; unmatched junction bases: 4. From germline, CDR1 is SGHAT and CDR2 FQNNGV. The CDR3: CASSDSGSRTDTQYF. As DNA, the CDR3 is TGTGCCAGCAGCGATAGCGGGAGCCGCACAGATACGCAGTATTTT.

This clone was picked up a small number of times. The chain links TRBV27 to TRBJ2-3, with D perhaps given as TRBD1 or TRBD2 (5 bases each). The V gene's germline CDR1 is MNHEY and CDR2 SMNVEV (reference sequence). V was cut by 4 bases and J by 4 bases, with 12 bases left in between. The CDR3 loop spans 14 amino acids. This CDR3 reads CASSSDMGADTQYF. As DNA, the CDR3 is TGTGCCAGCAGTTCGGACATGGGGGCAGATACGCAGTATTTT.